The clone carrying this T cell receptor (beta chain) has just a few counts. The target antigen is unknown. CDR1 and CDR2 from the germline V gene are MNHEY and SVGAGI. This CDR3 is built from 13 residues. The germline V and J ends were trimmed by 1 base and 6 bases, with 10 bases remaining between them. This sample was included in a study of cytomegalovirus exposure and HLA in healthy donors. Study information: Prior work identified more than 90 million unique TCR beta sequences in about 179 million T cells.

General observations from the study: In vitro assays verified that a few CMV-associated chains recognized CMV antigens specifically.

In the PCR, 60 Vbeta and 13 Jbeta primers were used. Assay: immunoSEQ multiplex PCR; the TCRdb copy retains only in-frame clones and omits some. The repertoire holds under 150,000 clones, with approximately 80% as singletons. Whereas donors were nominally healthy upon sampling, unrecorded immune exposures were probable. This chain joins TRBV6-5 and TRBJ2-7, with D perhaps TRBD1 (6 bases). The material sequenced was PBMCs. This sequence originates from a woman between 40 and 55 years old in good health and CMV-seronegative. The chain's CDR3 is CASSYFGGPEQYF. The CDR3 nucleotides read TGTGCCAGCAGTTACTTTGGGGGCCCCGAGCAGTACTTC.